This TCR beta chain was sequenced during a study of T cell changes during pregnancy in multiple sclerosis. The V segment lost 5 bases and the J segment 5 bases; nucleotides outside the gene matches: 7. The germline V gene encodes CDR1 SGHTA and CDR2 FQGTGA. The CDR3 is 14 residues long. Clones were read by immunoSEQ multiplex PCR, and TCRdb kept only the in-frame ones, dropping some. Here the sample spans tens of thousands of clones, 93% being singletons. The TCR was taken from a female donor with multiple sclerosis, enrolled in a pregnancy study. The source was peripheral blood, collected after pregnancy. The chain uses TRBV7-3 and TRBJ2-5; 8 bases are shared with TRBD1. CDR3 DNA sequence: TGTGCCAGCAGCCGACGGACAGGGCCGGAGACCCAGTACTTC. As protein: CASSRRTGPETQYF.